These 19 T cell receptor beta chains came from one sample sequenced in a study of shared clonotypes between healthy human individuals. The table came from immunoSEQ multiplex PCR; TCRdb's copy has only in-frame clones and leaves some out. The profile shows hundreds of thousands of clones, 97% of them singletons. Sequencing used naive CD4+ T cells sorted from blood. Subset of the sample: CD45RA+ positively selected. The receptors were sampled from a woman younger than 45 in good health.

The chain joins TRBV6-1 to TRBJ2-7; D uncertain. The germline V gene has CDR1 MNHNS and CDR2 SASEGT. CDR3 length equals 14 residues. Trimming took 2 bases from V and 5 from J, leaving 13 bases between them. CDR3 bases: TGTGCCAGCAGTGAAAATTGGGGAATGGACGAGCAGTACTTC. This sequence encodes CASSENWGMDEQYF.

The chain employs TRBV6-4 and TRBJ2-2, with TRBD1 as a possible D gene (5 bases). Germline V gives CDR1 MRHNA, CDR2 SNTAGT. V dropped 4 bases and J dropped 1 base, with 7 bases sitting between them. This CDR3 has 14 residues. The CDR3 coding sequence is TGTGCCAGCAGTGTTAGGGGGAACACCGGGGAGCTGTTTTTT. It translates to CASSVRGNTGELFF.

The gene calls are TRBV6-5 and TRBJ2-7, with a weak D call TRBD1 (6 bases). The CDR3 sequence is 14 residues long. The germline gives CDR1 MNHEY, CDR2 SVGAGI. Trimming took 3 bases from V and 3 from J, leaving 12 bases between them. CDR3 residues: CASSYRGSGYEQYF. In DNA form, the CDR3 reads TGTGCCAGCAGTTATAGGGGGTCAGGCTACGAGCAGTACTTC.

This chain connects TRBV7-9 to TRBJ2-2; either TRBD1 or TRBD2 may fit D (5 bases each). Between the trimmed V and J ends, which lost 4 bases and 1 base, there was a span of 13 bases. This CDR3 is built from 16 residues. CDR1 and CDR2 (germline): SEHNR, FQNEAQ (reference sequence). Here the CDR3 reads CASSSPGPRNTGELFF. For the CDR3, the DNA is TGTGCCAGCAGCTCTCCGGGACCTAGGAACACCGGGGAGCTGTTTTTT.

The chain uses TRBV19 and TRBJ1-2; 9 bases align to TRBD1. V was clipped by 7 bases and J by 0 bases; unmatched bases: 3. Germline CDR1 LNHDA, CDR2 SQIVND (reference sequence). The CDR3 is 14 amino acids. The CDR3 loop reads CASKRTGANYGYTF. The CDR3 region has the DNA TGTGCCAGTAAGAGGACAGGGGCTAACTATGGCTACACCTTC. Combining the CDR3 with reference TRBV19 and TRBJ1-2 gives the whole variable domain DGGITQSPKYLFRKEGQNVTLSCEQNLNHDAMYWYRQDPGQGLRLIYYSQIVNDFQKGDIAEGYSVSREKKESFPLTVTSAQKNPTAFYLCASKRTGANYGYTFGSGTRLTVV.

On this clone itself: The sample holds other DNA sequences that translate to the same CDR3. The V call is TRBV7-9, the J call TRBJ2-7; 8 nucleotides align to TRBD2. This CDR3 spans 14 amino acids. The germline gives CDR1 SEHNR, CDR2 FQNEAQ (reference sequence). Trimming took 3 bases from V and 3 from J; bases not matched to a gene: 4. The CDR3 protein is CASSFLSGSYEQYF. The CDR3 DNA sequence: TGTGCCAGCAGCTTTTTGAGCGGGAGCTACGAGCAGTACTTC.

This clone has just a few counts. The rearrangement joins TRBV10-1 to TRBJ2-3, with D unresolved. There are 12 residues in the CDR3. The V and J ends lost 5 bases and 0 bases respectively, with 3 bases between them. Germline loops: CDR1 WNHNN, CDR2 SYGVQD (reference sequence). The CDR3 nucleotides are TGCGCCAGCAGTTATAGCACAGATACGCAGTATTTT. Translation: CASSYSTDTQYF.

The CDR3: CASSRSSYEQYF. In nucleotides, the CDR3 is TGTGCCAGCAGCCGCAGCTCCTACGAGCAGTACTTC. The rearrangement uses TRBV14 and TRBJ2-7; no clear D. From germline, CDR1 is SGHDN and CDR2 FVKESK. CDR3 length: 12 amino acids. V was shortened by 4 bases and J by 0 bases, with 4 bases between the two germline ends.

This clone showed up just once. This chain joins TRBV6-5 and TRBJ2-5; the D is unclear. V was pared by 6 bases and J by 5 bases, with 13 bases between. Germline CDR1 reads MNHEY; CDR2 reads SVGAGI. The CDR3 consists of 13 residues. In nucleotides, the CDR3 is TGTGCCAGCAGGCCCTTCCCGTTGGAGACCCAGTACTTC. It codes for CASRPFPLETQYF.

The count of this clone is one. This chain connects TRBV5-4 to TRBJ1-2; D possibly corresponds to TRBD1 (6 bases). CDR1 and CDR2 (germline): SGHNT, YYREEE (reference sequence). This CDR3 is 14 amino acids long. V was cut by 3 bases and J by 8 bases, with 17 bases left in between. CDR3 region: CASSSGQTYGGYTF. Written as DNA, the CDR3 is TGTGCCAGCAGCTCCGGACAGACCTATGGCGGCTACACCTTC.

The J gene is TRBJ1-4, the V gene TRBV5-4, with 7 nucleotides matching TRBD1. The germline V gene has CDR1 SGHNT and CDR2 YYREEE (reference sequence). V was pared by 0 bases and J by 11 bases, with 13 bases of the junction left unmatched. The CDR3 length is 16 residues. CDR3 sequence: CASSLATGQDFGKLFF. DNA of the CDR3: TGTGCCAGCAGCTTGGCCACTGGACAGGATTTTGGGAAACTGTTTTTT. The whole variable domain, filled in from reference TRBV5-4 and TRBJ1-4, reads ETGVTQSPTHLIKTRGQQVTLRCSSQSGHNTVSWYQQALGQGPQFIFQYYREEENGRGNFPPRFSGLQFPNYSSELNVNALELDDSALYLCASSLATGQDFGKLFFGSGTQLSVL.

The chain combines TRBV7-9 with TRBJ2-2; perhaps D is TRBD1 or TRBD2 (5 bases each). V shed 10 bases and J shed 0 bases, with 12 bases lying between them. CDR1 SEHNR and CDR2 FQNEAQ come from the germline V gene (reference sequence). This CDR3 spans 14 amino acids. The chain's CDR3 is CATRSGPNTGELFF. The CDR3 DNA sequence: TGTGCCACTCGATCGGGACCGAACACCGGGGAGCTGTTTTTT.

The chain has TRBV5-1 and TRBJ2-1; D call uncertain. The CDR3 loop spans 12 amino acids. In germline, CDR1 is SGHRS, CDR2 YFSETQ. With 4 bases removed from V and 3 bases from J, the gap between germline ends came to 5 bases. As DNA, the CDR3 is TGCGCCAGCAGCCAGAACTACAATGAGCAGTTCTTC. Translating it yields CASSQNYNEQFF.

V and J are TRBV28 and TRBJ1-5; D is uncertain. Trimming left V 1 base short and J 4 bases short, with 11 bases between. The CDR3 has 15 amino acids. The germline gives CDR1 MDHEN, CDR2 SYDVKM. Written as DNA, the CDR3 is TGTGCCAGCAGTTTATTACAGCTTCCTAATCAGCCCCAGCATTTT. This translates into CASSLLQLPNQPQHF.

This chain connects TRBV7-3 to TRBJ1-3; D gene unclear. V was clipped by 5 bases and J by 4 bases, with 6 bases between them. CDR1 is SGHTA, CDR2 FQGTGA, per germline. The CDR3 covers 12 residues. As DNA, the CDR3 is TGTGCCAGCAGCCCAGACGGAAACACCATATATTTT. Amino acids: CASSPDGNTIYF.

The rearrangement uses TRBV18 and TRBJ1-3, with D maybe TRBD1 (5 bases). Trimming took 3 bases from V and 4 from J, leaving 13 bases between them. CDR3 length: 15 residues. Germline values: CDR1 KGHSH, CDR2 LQKENI. The CDR3 DNA is TGTGCCAGCTCACCGGGGCTAGGGCCCGGAAACACCATATATTTT. It translates to CASSPGLGPGNTIYF.

With respect to this clone: Within the sample, other DNA sequences also encode this same CDR3. V gene TRBV7-9 combines with J gene TRBJ1-4; TRBD1 matches 9 bases. This CDR3 region has 14 residues. Germline V CDR1 and CDR2: SEHNR, FQNEAQ (reference sequence). Trimming cost V 5 bases and J 7 bases; bases outside gene matches: 5. CDR3: CASSPGQGGEKLFF. Here the CDR3 DNA reads TGTGCCAGCAGCCCGGGACAGGGCGGTGAAAAACTGTTTTTT.

The gene calls are TRBV7-9 and TRBJ1-6, with a tentative D call TRBD1 (6 bases). V was trimmed by 1 base and J by 7 bases, leaving 14 bases between them. The CDR3 covers 16 residues. From germline, CDR1 is SEHNR and CDR2 FQNEAQ (reference sequence). Written as DNA, the CDR3 is TGTGCCAGCAGCTTAGATACAGGGCGGAGGAATTCACCCCTCCACTTT. This gives the protein CASSLDTGRRNSPLHF. Based on the CDR3 plus reference TRBV7-9 and TRBJ1-6, the full variable domain is DTGVSQNPRHKITKRGQNVTFRCDPISEHNRLYWYRQTLGQGPEFLTYFQNEAQLEKSRLLSDRFSAERPKGSFSTLEIQRTEQGDSAMYLCASSLDTGRRNSPLHFGNGTRLTVT.

The rearrangement joins TRBV28 to TRBJ2-7, with D unresolved. The CDR3 spans 17 residues. CDR1 is MDHEN, CDR2 SYDVKM, per germline. Trimming removed 4 bases at V and 3 bases at J, with 22 bases between. CDR3 amino acids: CASSYRIGRRDNYEQYF. DNA of the CDR3: TGTGCCAGCAGTTATAGAATTGGCAGAAGAGACAACTACGAGCAGTACTTC.